This entry concerns a single TCR beta chain. Antigen: not known. In the same sample, other DNA sequences code for this CDR3. V lost 5 bases to trimming and J lost 2 bases; unmatched junction nucleotides: 8. The CDR3 length is 17 residues. The V gene's germline CDR1 is SGHTA and CDR2 FQGNSA. Produced via immunoSEQ multiplex PCR; TCRdb's table is partial and in-frame only. The sample has over 2 million clones, just under 95% seen once. This sample stems from a study of shared clonotypes between healthy human individuals. Overall study context: Aged between 18 and 49, the donors were a couple of women and a few men.

Study results and limitations: The four-donor shared clonotypes exceeded non-shared clonotypes in generation probability, with non-shared ones scoring lower. An expected dependence of interdonor clonotype sharing on sequencing depth was noted.

Sequenced input: naive CD4+ T cells from PBMCs. Specified subset: CD45RA+ positively selected. This TCR was sampled from a man younger than 35 in good health. Some clones in this sample may be carry-over from other donors' samples. V gene TRBV7-2 combines with J gene TRBJ2-2; 10 bases are a match to TRBD2. CDR3 region: CASSTRTSGSNTGELFF. Written as DNA, the CDR3 is TGTGCCAGCAGCACTCGGACTAGCGGAAGCAACACCGGGGAGCTGTTTTTT.